The 13 T cell receptor beta chains reported below all come from one sample, sequenced in a study of cytomegalovirus exposure and HLA in healthy donors. The PCR made use of 60 Vbeta and 13 Jbeta primers. TCRdb's copy holds only in-frame clones and misses some; the assay was immunoSEQ multiplex PCR. The sample yields about 52,000 clones, of which the top ten take up 10% to 15%. Sequenced material: PBMCs. The receptor set was obtained from a woman in her fifties or sixties in good health and CMV-seropositive.

The chain employs TRBV5-5 and TRBJ1-1, with D possibly matching TRBD1 (5 bases). Trimming took off 2 bases at V and 2 bases at J, with 7 bases between the two ends. Germline V CDR1 and CDR2: SGHKS, YYEKEE (reference sequence). The CDR3 covers 13 residues. Here the CDR3 DNA reads TGTGCCAGCAGCTTTTGGGGCAACACTGAAGCTTTCTTT. Translation gives CASSFWGNTEAFF.

The chain uses TRBV4-1 and TRBJ2-7, with TRBD2 matching over 11 bases. Germline trimming cut 0 bases from V and 2 bases from J; bases unmatched to any gene: 15. The CDR3 length is 20 residues. Germline V gene lookup returns CDR1 MGHRA and CDR2 YSYEKL. DNA for the CDR3: TGCGCCAGCAGCCAAGATGAGGGAAGACTAGCGGGGACGATCGCCTACGAGCAGTACTTC. Translated: CASSQDEGRLAGTIAYEQYF.

This chain joins TRBV5-1 and TRBJ1-1, with 9 bases that match TRBD1. The CDR3 is made up of 14 amino acids. The germline gives CDR1 SGHRS, CDR2 YFSETQ. Trimming removed 6 bases from V and 7 bases from J; junction bases left unmatched: 10. In nucleotides, the CDR3 is TGCGCCAGCATCACCGGGACAGGGACCCGTGAAGCTTTCTTT. This encodes CASITGTGTREAFF.

The V and J genes are TRBV5-1 and TRBJ2-4; possibly TRBD1 for D (5 bases). The germline CDR1 and CDR2 sequences are SGHRS and YFSETQ. The CDR3 has 14 amino acids. The V end was cut by 6 bases, the J end by 8 bases, with 18 bases between. CDR3 region: CASTPGQGPDIQYF. DNA of the CDR3: TGCGCCAGCACCCCCGGGCAGGGTCCGGACATTCAGTACTTC.

The CDR3 region has the DNA TGCAGCGTTGGGACAGGTGGAGAGACCCAGTACTTC. It specifies CSVGTGGETQYF. The genes are TRBV29-1 and TRBJ2-5, with 7 bases lining up with TRBD1. Trimming took 4 bases from V and 4 from J; bases not matched to a gene: 3. CDR3 length: 12 residues. Germline CDR1 SQVTM, CDR2 ANQGSEA.

The chain employs TRBV6-5 and TRBJ1-3; 7 nucleotides align to TRBD1. The ends lost 7 bases at V and 3 bases at J; junction bases unmatched: 9. The CDR3 totals 15 residues. Germline CDR1 reads MNHEY; CDR2 reads SVGAGI. The chain's CDR3 is CASTEKGGFGNTIYF. DNA of the CDR3: TGTGCCAGCACCGAGAAAGGGGGCTTTGGAAACACCATATATTTT.

This sequence joins TRBV12-5 and TRBJ1-1; 9 bases match TRBD1. CDR1 is LGHNT, CDR2 FRNRAP, per germline. This CDR3 region has 20 residues. With 4 bases clipped from V and 4 bases from J, the junction kept 22 bases outside the gene matches. CDR3 residues: CASGSRGTGGAFRWGTEAFF. CDR3 bases: TGTGCTAGTGGTTCACGGGGAACAGGGGGCGCGTTTAGGTGGGGCACTGAAGCTTTCTTT. Together with reference TRBV12-5 and TRBJ1-1, the CDR3 gives the full variable domain: DARVTQTPRHKVTEMGQEVTMRCQPILGHNTVFWYRQTMMQGLELLAYFRNRAPLDDSGMPKDRFSAEMPDATLATLKIQPSEPRDSAVYFCASGSRGTGGAFRWGTEAFFGQGTRLTVV.

This chain joins TRBV27 and TRBJ1-2; the D gene is possibly TRBD1 (5 bases). CDR1 and CDR2 from the germline V gene are MNHEY and SMNVEV (reference sequence). The V end was cut by 6 bases, the J end by 3 bases, with 17 bases between. The CDR3 spans 15 residues. In nucleotides, the CDR3 is TGTGCCAGCAGGCCTACATTAGCAGGGTACTATGGCTACACCTTC. Translated, it gives CASRPTLAGYYGYTF.

V gene TRBV2 combines with J gene TRBJ2-7, with 10 bases identical to TRBD1. The CDR3 is made up of 14 amino acids. With 8 bases clipped from V and 7 bases from J, the junction kept 11 bases outside the gene matches. Germline loops: CDR1 SNHLY, CDR2 FYNNEI. The CDR3 here is CASLPGTGAGEQYF. The CDR3 DNA follows: TGTGCCAGCTTACCAGGGACAGGGGCTGGGGAGCAGTACTTC.

The rearrangement joins TRBV4-3 to TRBJ2-7; possible D gene TRBD2, 6 bases. V lost 0 bases and J 1 base, leaving 10 bases between the germline ends. The germline CDR1 and CDR2 sequences are LGHNA and YSLEER. The CDR3 runs 15 residues. CDR3 residues: CASSQESGSSYEQYF. Written as DNA, the CDR3 is TGCGCCAGCAGCCAAGAGAGCGGGTCGTCCTACGAGCAGTACTTC.

About this clone: This same CDR3 is encoded by further DNA sequences in the sample. This rearrangement joins TRBV19 to TRBJ2-7; 8 bases are a match to TRBD1. V trimming: 3 bases; J trimming: 2 bases; junction bases outside the gene matches: 3. The CDR3 has 14 amino acids. The V gene's germline CDR1 is LNHDA and CDR2 SQIVND (reference sequence). The DNA for the CDR3 is TGTGCCAGTAGTATTGACAGGGGAACCTACGAGCAGTACTTC. This gives the protein CASSIDRGTYEQYF.

The DNA of the CDR3 is TGTGCCAGCAGCTTAGCTACAGGCGGTGGAAACACCATATATTTT. Its protein is CASSLATGGGNTIYF. J is TRBJ1-3 and V is TRBV7-6; D may be TRBD1 (5 bases). CDR1 and CDR2 (germline): SGHVS, FNYEAQ. V was clipped by 0 bases and J by 3 bases, with 9 bases between them. CDR3 length: 15 residues.

The rearrangement uses TRBV7-9 and TRBJ1-6; D perhaps matches TRBD1 (5 bases). Germline CDR1 and CDR2: SEHNR and FQNEAQ (reference sequence). Trimming removed 10 bases from V and 7 bases from J, with 17 bases in between. The CDR3 sequence is 14 residues long. CDR3 nucleotides: TGTGCCATCTTGGGGGGGGGTCAAAATTCACCCCTCCACTTT. Its translation: CAILGGGQNSPLHF.